These 15 T cell receptor beta chains were sequenced from one sample in a study of graft-versus-host responses after intestinal transplantation. No antigen is known for these receptors. The protocol was immunoSEQ multiplex PCR, while the TCRdb copy is restricted to in-frame clones and leaves out a portion. The sample lists 100,000 or so clones; about 94% were seen once. Sequenced material: unstimulated CD4+ T cells sorted from spleen or lymph node cells, taken before intestinal transplant. The receptor source for this set is a human donor who received an intestinal transplant.

V usage is TRBV18 and J usage is TRBJ1-4; 8 positions agree with TRBD1. Germline CDR1 is KGHSH and CDR2 is LQKENI. The V gene end was trimmed by 3 bases and the J gene end by 7 bases; junction bases not matched to a gene: 7. This CDR3 is built from 15 residues. The DNA for the CDR3 is TGTGCCAGCTCACCCGCGGTCAGGGGGCCTGAAAAACTGTTTTTT. It encodes CASSPAVRGPEKLFF.

The rearrangement uses TRBV2 and TRBJ2-1; TRBD2 matches 7 bases. Germline V gene lookup returns CDR1 SNHLY and CDR2 FYNNEI. The CDR3 loop spans 14 amino acids. V was pared by 6 bases and J by 4 bases, with 6 bases of the junction left unmatched. CDR3 DNA: TGTGCCAGCAGGGGGGTTAGCGGGTACAATGAGCAGTTCTTC. Its protein product is CASRGVSGYNEQFF.

The gene calls are TRBV30 and TRBJ1-2; TRBD1 aligns across 7 bases. The junction had 7 bases not matched to a gene; V was cut back by 0 bases and J by 6 bases. Germline CDR1 GTSNPN, CDR2 SVGIG (reference sequence). The CDR3 runs to 14 residues. CDR3 sequence reads: CAWSVLTGPHGYTF. DNA for the CDR3: TGTGCCTGGAGTGTACTGACAGGGCCTCATGGCTACACCTTC.

The rearrangement uses TRBV19 and TRBJ1-5; D may be TRBD1 (5 bases). The CDR3 runs to 16 residues. The V gene's germline CDR1 is LNHDA and CDR2 SQIVND (reference sequence). V gave up 5 bases and J gave up 6 bases, with 20 bases separating them. The CDR3, as DNA: TGTGCCAGTAGTCTGCGGTCGACGGTGGGGGGTCAGCCCCAGCATTTT. Amino acid sequence: CASSLRSTVGGQPQHF.

The J gene is TRBJ1-2, the V gene TRBV18; 8 nucleotides align to TRBD1. Per germline, CDR1 KGHSH and CDR2 LQKENI. This CDR3 is 14 amino acids long. After removal of 3 bases from V and 6 bases from J, the junction contained 6 bases not matched to a gene. The CDR3 region is CASSPGQVPDGYTF. The CDR3 DNA reads TGTGCCAGCTCACCGGGACAGGTTCCCGATGGCTACACCTTC.

CDR3: CASIPGQAPNEQFF. The CDR3 bases are TGTGCCAGCATCCCGGGACAGGCCCCCAATGAGCAGTTCTTC. The V call is TRBV28, the J call TRBJ2-1, with 8 bases lining up with TRBD1. The V gene end was trimmed by 7 bases and the J gene end by 6 bases; junction bases not matched to a gene: 8. The CDR3 spans 14 residues. Germline V CDR1 and CDR2: MDHEN, SYDVKM.

The V call is TRBV7-7, the J call TRBJ1-4; no reliable D call. Germline CDR1 and CDR2: SSHAT and FNYEAQ (reference sequence). V shed 4 bases and J shed 0 bases, with 3 bases lying between them. There are 13 residues in the CDR3. CDR3 loop: CASSSSTNEKLFF. The CDR3 DNA reads as TGTGCCAGCAGCTCATCAACTAATGAAAAACTGTTTTTT.

The genes are TRBV9 and TRBJ2-1; 8 bases match TRBD2. The ends lost 4 bases at V and 1 base at J; junction bases unmatched: 4. CDR3 length: 15 amino acids. Per germline, CDR1 SGDLS and CDR2 YYNGEE. CDR3 sequence: CASSTERGSYNEQFF. CDR3 coding DNA: TGTGCCAGCAGCACGGAGCGGGGGTCCTACAATGAGCAGTTCTTC.

This clone occurred once. The V and J genes are TRBV5-4 and TRBJ2-3; 9 bases line up with TRBD1. CDR1 is SGHNT, CDR2 YYREEE, per germline (reference sequence). Losses at the gene ends were 4 bases for V and 3 bases for J; bases not matched to a gene: 6. The CDR3 runs 15 residues. In DNA form, the CDR3 reads TGTGCCAGCAGCCACGGGACAGGGAGAACAGATACGCAGTATTTT. Translation gives CASSHGTGRTDTQYF.

This clone came up a few times. The chain links TRBV11-1 to TRBJ2-7; 12 bases match TRBD2. Per the germline V gene, CDR1 is SGHAT and CDR2 is FQDESV (reference sequence). The trim removed 5 bases at V and 3 bases at J, leaving 2 bases unmatched. The CDR3 sequence is 14 residues long. CDR3 coding DNA: TGTGCCAGCAGCCCACTAGCGGGAGGCTACGAGCAGTACTTC. Protein sequence: CASSPLAGGYEQYF.

The chain joins TRBV5-1 to TRBJ2-3; 7 nucleotides align to TRBD1. Germline trimming cut 3 bases from V and 0 bases from J; bases unmatched to any gene: 4. Germline values: CDR1 SGHRS, CDR2 YFSETQ. The CDR3 runs to 15 residues. As DNA, the CDR3 is TGCGCCAGCAGCTCCCCGGGACAGAGCACAGATACGCAGTATTTT. Its translation: CASSSPGQSTDTQYF.

The genes are TRBV7-2 and TRBJ2-3; a weak D match, TRBD2 (5 bases). This CDR3 has 15 amino acids. Germline V gene lookup returns CDR1 SGHTA and CDR2 FQGNSA. V lost 0 bases and J 0 bases, leaving 7 bases between the germline ends. In DNA, the CDR3 is TGTGCCAGCAGCTTAGCTCGCGGGAGCACAGATACGCAGTATTTT. It yields the protein CASSLARGSTDTQYF.

The chain uses TRBV19 and TRBJ2-3; 10 nucleotides line up with TRBD2. V shed 9 bases and J 7 bases; nucleotides not matched to a gene: 19. The CDR3 runs 17 residues. Germline CDR1 is LNHDA and CDR2 is SQIVND (reference sequence). The CDR3 here is CASHHGASGGVRNTQYF. CDR3 DNA: TGTGCCAGCCATCATGGGGCGAGCGGGGGGGTTCGAAATACGCAGTATTTT.

This clone was detected only a few times. The J gene is TRBJ1-6, the V gene TRBV19; TRBD1 is a possible D gene (5 bases). Germline assignment: CDR1 LNHDA and CDR2 SQIVND (reference sequence). V lost 0 bases and J 6 bases, leaving 9 bases between the germline ends. CDR3 length: 15 amino acids. The CDR3 sequence: CASSIDRTPNSPLHF. The CDR3 DNA reads as TGTGCCAGTAGTATAGATCGGACACCTAATTCACCCCTCCACTTT.

In nucleotides, the CDR3 is TGTGCCTGGAGTCCACGAGCGAGACGCTCCTACGAGCAGTACTTC. As protein: CAWSPRARRSYEQYF. V is TRBV30 and J is TRBJ2-7; D remains ambiguous. V lost 2 bases, J lost 0 bases, and 14 bases lay in between. CDR3 length equals 15 residues. The germline CDR1 and CDR2 sequences are GTSNPN and SVGIG (reference sequence).